This TCR beta chain emerged from a study of T cell responses to AZD1222 COVID-19 vaccine. Study outcomes and limitations: The donors showed a predominance of white British ancestry and of females, with possible underestimation of clonal diversity. With two AZD1222 doses given, Spike-specific TCR breadth and depth both rose. Just a handful of AZD1222 recipients tested seropositive at baseline. There were vaccine-associated CD4 TCRs across spike, dominant at 160-218 and 743-854.

Clones were read by immunoSEQ multiplex PCR, and TCRdb kept only the in-frame ones, dropping some. The repertoire has around 100,000 clones, about 92% of them found once; the top ten carry roughly 1.1%. The germline gives CDR1 MDHEN, CDR2 SYDVKM. This CDR3 spans 16 amino acids. Trimming took 1 base from V and 3 from J, leaving 12 bases between them. Details on this clone: Its target is unknown.

The origin of this receptor is an adult in good health. Specimen: peripheral blood, collected on day 0 of AZD1222 vaccination. The chain recombines TRBV28 with TRBJ1-4; weak D call: TRBD1 (6 bases). CDR3 nucleotides: TGTGCCAGCAGTTTATACACAGGGCTCGCTAATGAAAAACTGTTTTTT. Its translation: CASSLYTGLANEKLFF.